This TCR beta chain was identified during a study of T-cell reconstitution after alpha-beta-depleted transplantation in children (dated by TCRdb to the mid-2010s). For the wider study: Using TCR repertoire profiling, the study followed T-cell immune reconstitution in a quantitative way in children after TCRalphabeta/CD19-depleted allogeneic hematopoietic cell transplantation. The investigation overall reported the following: Over the following months the frequencies of hyperexpanded clones went down, and after one year T-cell counts and TCRbeta diversity were mostly credited to newly produced T cells. Apparently early alphabetaT-cell count recovery about two months after transplant reportedly relied on only several hundred rapidly expanded clones derived from non-depleted graft cells. In some patients, high TCRbeta diversity at day 60 was attributed to recipient T cells and intrathymic progenitors that had survived conditioning.

Receptor amplification or capture employed PCR. The instrument given in TCRdb is Illumina HiSeq 2500. Molecular barcoding was employed in the preparation of TCR libraries, with unique molecular identifiers being used to normalize TCRbeta repertoire quantification. The public reads were reprocessed in TCRdb via fastp at Q25 and MiXCR, keeping in-frame beta chains. Rows matching on CDR3 protein sequence are summarized as one entry with the most common DNA and genes. Counted in this sample were 250,000 to 400,000 distinct CDR3 sequences; roughly 25% of them appeared once. Approximately 9.9% of the sample rests with the top ten. The meaning of the sample's treatment or condition label: allogeneic hematopoietic cell transplantation with graft depleted of TCRalphabeta T cells and CD19 B cells. The children who served as transplant recipients had been given grafts of TCRalphabeta/CD19-depleted allogeneic hematopoietic cells.

As for this clonotype: The antigen this receptor binds is unknown. No base-level quality is on record; no much larger clone is a single base apart.

The germline ends are 17 bases apart after V is trimmed by 6 bases and J by 8 bases. For CDR1 and CDR2, the germline V gene (reference sequence) lists SGHKS and YYEKEE. The CDR3, from cysteine to phenylalanine, totals 14 residues. Only the CDR3 part of the read is kept: 42 bases, read in frame from the first base. The source material was PBMCs, mostly from graft donor cells, sampled 180 days after TCRalphabeta/CD19-depleted stem cell transplant. The rearranged chain carries TRBV5-5 and TRBJ1-4; TRBD1 is a possible D gene, resting on 5 matching bases. The receptor was isolated from a male patient aged 5 to 17 who had a stem cell transplant for acute lymphoblastic leukemia, so the T cells may come from the graft donor. The DNA is TGTGCCAGCAACCCGGGGGGACGATTAGAAAAACTGTTTTTT. It encodes CASNPGGRLEKLFF.